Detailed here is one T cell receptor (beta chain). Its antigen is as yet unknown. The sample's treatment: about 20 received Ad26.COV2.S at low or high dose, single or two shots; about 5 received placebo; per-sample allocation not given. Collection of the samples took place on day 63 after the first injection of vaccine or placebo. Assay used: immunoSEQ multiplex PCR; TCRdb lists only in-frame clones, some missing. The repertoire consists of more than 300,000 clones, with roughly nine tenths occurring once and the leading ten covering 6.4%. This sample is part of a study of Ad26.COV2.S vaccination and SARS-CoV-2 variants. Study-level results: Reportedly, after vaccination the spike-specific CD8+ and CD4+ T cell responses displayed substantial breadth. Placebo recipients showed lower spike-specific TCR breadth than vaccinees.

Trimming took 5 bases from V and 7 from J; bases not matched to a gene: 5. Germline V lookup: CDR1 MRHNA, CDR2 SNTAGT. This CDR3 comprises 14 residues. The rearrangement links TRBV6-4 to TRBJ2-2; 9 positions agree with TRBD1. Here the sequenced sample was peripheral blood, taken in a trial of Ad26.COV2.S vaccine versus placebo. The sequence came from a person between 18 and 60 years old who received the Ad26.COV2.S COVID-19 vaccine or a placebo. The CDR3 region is CASSPGQGLGELFF. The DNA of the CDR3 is TGTGCCAGCAGTCCGGGACAGGGACTCGGGGAGCTGTTTTTT.